These 20 T cell receptor beta chains share one sample of origin, sequenced in a study of blood T cell repertoires in COVID-19. Using immunoSEQ multiplex PCR, the repertoire was profiled, and TCRdb retains in-frame clones only, with some absent. This sample has roughly 280,000 clones, with less than 90% found just once. Sample: peripheral blood. The receptors derive from a man in his 60s who had recovered from COVID-19.

This clone turned up a few times. The chain combines TRBV10-2 with TRBJ1-2, with TRBD1 matching over 7 bases. With 3 bases clipped from V and 0 bases from J, the junction kept 7 bases outside the gene matches. The germline CDR1 and CDR2 sequences are WSHSY and SAAADI. CDR3 length: 16 amino acids. For the CDR3, the DNA is TGCGCCAGCAGTGATTCAGGGACAGTTACTAACTATGGCTACACCTTC. Encoded protein: CASSDSGTVTNYGYTF.

The CDR3 loop reads CASSLGTGTSGNTIYF. In DNA, the CDR3 is TGTGCCAGCAGTTTAGGGACAGGTACCTCTGGAAACACCATATATTTT. The rearrangement joins TRBV28 to TRBJ1-3; 8 bases agree with TRBD1. The germline V gene encodes CDR1 MDHEN and CDR2 SYDVKM. The CDR3 spans 16 residues. The trim removed 2 bases at V and 0 bases at J, leaving 3 bases unmatched.

V usage is TRBV30 and J usage is TRBJ1-2; the match to TRBD1 covers 7 bases. Germline values: CDR1 GTSNPN, CDR2 SVGIG (reference sequence). Trimming cost V 0 bases and J 7 bases; bases outside gene matches: 14. The CDR3 is 16 residues long. The DNA of the CDR3 is TGTGCCTGGAGTGTACAGGGGCAGGGCCCCTACTTTGGCTACACCTTC. Its protein product is CAWSVQGQGPYFGYTF.

The CDR3 spells CASSGTSGRALNEQFF. In DNA form, the CDR3 reads TGCGCCAGCAGTGGAACTAGCGGGAGGGCCTTAAATGAGCAGTTCTTC. This sequence joins TRBV10-2 and TRBJ2-1; 13 bases map to TRBD2. The germline gives CDR1 WSHSY, CDR2 SAAADI. Unmatched junction bases numbered 7, after V lost 4 bases and J lost 7 bases. This CDR3 comprises 16 residues.

The chain links TRBV6-1 to TRBJ1-2, with 10 bases aligning to TRBD1. CDR3 length: 15 amino acids. The ends lost 1 base at V and 5 bases at J; junction bases unmatched: 4. Germline CDR1 MNHNS, CDR2 SASEGT. In DNA form, the CDR3 reads TGTGCCAGCAGTGAAGGGACAGGGGGGAAGTATGGCTACACCTTC. This codes for CASSEGTGGKYGYTF.

The V gene is TRBV28, the J gene TRBJ2-3; possibly TRBD1 for D (5 bases). The CDR3 length is 13 residues. Germline V gene sequence: CDR1 MDHEN, CDR2 SYDVKM. Trimming cost V 6 bases and J 6 bases, with 13 bases left between them. DNA of the CDR3: TGTGCCAGCAGCACAGGTAACCCTGATACGCAGTATTTT. It encodes CASSTGNPDTQYF.

The J gene is TRBJ2-2, the V gene TRBV10-3, with no clear D. V was pared by 3 bases and J by 0 bases, with 11 bases between. CDR1 is ENHRY and CDR2 is SYGVKD in the germline V gene. The CDR3 spans 16 residues. Written as DNA, the CDR3 is TGTGCCATCAGTGACGCTGGCAGGTCGAACACCGGGGAGCTGTTTTTT. As protein: CAISDAGRSNTGELFF.

V and J are TRBV5-5 and TRBJ1-5, with D possibly TRBD1 on 6 matching bases. There are 15 residues in the CDR3. Trimming removed 0 bases at V and 7 bases at J, with 14 bases between. Germline V CDR1 and CDR2: SGHKS, YYEKEE (reference sequence). As DNA, the CDR3 is TGTGCCAGCAGCTTGGCTACAGGGTCGGTACAGCCCCAGCATTTT. Translated, it gives CASSLATGSVQPQHF.

The chain links TRBV2 to TRBJ1-5; D is possibly TRBD1 (6 bases). The germline gives CDR1 SNHLY, CDR2 FYNNEI. Trimming cost V 2 bases and J 2 bases, with 10 bases left between them. This CDR3 is 15 amino acids long. The CDR3, as DNA: TGTGCCAGCAGTGAAAGGGCAGGGGGCAATCAGCCCCAGCATTTT. Its protein product is CASSERAGGNQPQHF.

This chain uses TRBV5-1 with TRBJ2-3, with a weak D call TRBD1 (5 bases). CDR1 and CDR2 from the germline V gene are SGHRS and YFSETQ. The CDR3 has 15 amino acids. V lost 0 bases to trimming and J lost 1 base, with 9 bases between them. CDR3 coding DNA: TGCGCCAGCAGCTTGGACAGGAGCCGCACAGATACGCAGTATTTT. Translated, it gives CASSLDRSRTDTQYF. The whole variable domain, remainder taken from reference TRBV5-1 and TRBJ2-3, is KAGVTQTPRYLIKTRGQQVTLSCSPISGHRSVSWYQQTPGQGLQFLFEYFSETQRNKGNFPGRFSGRQFSNSRSEMNVSTLELGDSALYLCASSLDRSRTDTQYFGPGTRLTVL.

The J gene is TRBJ2-1, the V gene TRBV6-5, with 7 nucleotides matching TRBD2. The germline V gene has CDR1 MNHEY and CDR2 SVGAGI. The trim removed 8 bases at V and 9 bases at J, leaving 10 bases unmatched. The CDR3 sequence is 13 residues long. CDR3 nucleotide sequence: TGTGCCAGCGGGAGGGCCTCCTCGGGTGAGCAGTTCTTC. It codes for CASGRASSGEQFF.

The chain couples TRBV27 to TRBJ2-3; no definite D call. V lost 5 bases to trimming and J lost 0 bases, with 15 bases between them. The CDR3 has 16 residues. Looked up from germline, CDR1 is MNHEY and CDR2 is SMNVEV (reference sequence). The CDR3: CASSPNTLRSTDTQYF. The CDR3 region has the DNA TGTGCCAGCAGTCCCAACACCTTACGTAGCACAGATACGCAGTATTTT.

The J gene is TRBJ2-1, the V gene TRBV11-2; D call uncertain. Trimming took 6 bases from V and 3 from J, leaving 6 bases between them. Germline assignment: CDR1 SGHAT and CDR2 FQNNGV. The CDR3 extends over 12 amino acids. Written as DNA, the CDR3 is TGTGCCAGCAGAAATAGCTACAATGAGCAGTTCTTC. Its protein product is CASRNSYNEQFF.

The chain recombines TRBV28 with TRBJ1-5; D call uncertain. V was trimmed by 6 bases and J by 2 bases, leaving 14 bases between them. From germline, CDR1 is MDHEN and CDR2 SYDVKM. This CDR3 is built from 15 residues. Here the CDR3 DNA reads TGTGCCAGCAGGAGTGCGGGGTCGGGCAATCAGCCCCAGCATTTT. This translates into CASRSAGSGNQPQHF.

This clone came up a few times. The chain recombines TRBV11-2 with TRBJ1-1; no definite D call. The germline V gene has CDR1 SGHAT and CDR2 FQNNGV. V was clipped by 0 bases and J by 4 bases, with 12 bases between them. CDR3 length: 15 residues. The CDR3 coding sequence is TGTGCCAGCAGCTTAGACCTTCTGCGAGGCACTGAAGCTTTCTTT. Amino acid sequence: CASSLDLLRGTEAFF.

The chain recombines TRBV27 with TRBJ2-7, with TRBD1 identical over 7 bases. The germline gives CDR1 MNHEY, CDR2 SMNVEV (reference sequence). This CDR3 contains 15 residues. The V and J ends lost 4 bases and 0 bases, in that order; junction bases with no gene match: 6. CDR3 DNA sequence: TGTGCCAGCAGTTCTCGGACAGGCGTCTCCTACGAGCAGTACTTC. This codes for CASSSRTGVSYEQYF.

V is TRBV19 and J is TRBJ1-5; D gene ambiguous. The CDR3 is 14 residues long. From germline, CDR1 is LNHDA and CDR2 SQIVND (reference sequence). Between the trimmed V and J ends, which lost 5 bases and 0 bases, there was a span of 8 bases. CDR3 region: CASSPQRSNQPQHF. The CDR3 DNA follows: TGTGCCAGTAGTCCGCAGCGTAGCAATCAGCCCCAGCATTTT.

This sequence joins TRBV11-3 and TRBJ2-7; D possibly corresponds to TRBD1 (5 bases). The CDR3 covers 16 residues. The germline V gene encodes CDR1 SGHNT and CDR2 YENEEA. V lost 1 base to trimming and J lost 3 bases, with 16 bases between them. The CDR3 sequence is CASSLGGTGSFYEQYF. The CDR3 DNA reads TGTGCCAGCAGCTTAGGAGGTACAGGAAGTTTCTACGAGCAGTACTTC.

This chain connects TRBV7-3 to TRBJ2-5; weak D call: TRBD2 (5 bases). The CDR3 is 14 residues long. V was cut by 5 bases and J by 5 bases, with 15 bases left in between. The V gene's germline CDR1 is SGHTA and CDR2 FQGTGA. The CDR3 region is CASSPTGFAETQYF. In DNA form, the CDR3 reads TGTGCCAGCAGCCCTACGGGATTCGCGGAGACCCAGTACTTC.

This chain links TRBV27 with TRBJ1-6; 9 bases match TRBD1. V lost 6 bases to trimming and J lost 9 bases; unmatched junction nucleotides: 6. Looked up from germline, CDR1 is MNHEY and CDR2 is SMNVEV (reference sequence). The CDR3 loop spans 14 amino acids. The CDR3 DNA sequence: TGTGCCAGCAGAACAGGGGGCGCGGGTTCACCCCTCCACTTT. Residues: CASRTGGAGSPLHF.